The entry that follows covers one T cell receptor (beta chain) sequence. Original data processing: Amplification of reference gene primers was used by the study to estimate nucleated cell counts. Profiling relied on immunoSEQ multiplex PCR, and the TCRdb table lists in-frame clones only, not all of them. Clonal size and the V and J genes are those of that table, whereas D and trimming came from the DNA. The table includes 150,000 to 200,000 clones, approximately 90% detected once. From germline, CDR1 is SGHDT and CDR2 YYEEEE. V was trimmed by 2 bases and J by 0 bases, leaving 12 bases between them. The CDR3 covers 16 residues. These data originate in a study of blood T cell repertoires in COVID-19.

This TCR was recovered from a young man who had recovered from COVID-19. The chain carries TRBV5-6 and TRBJ1-3; tentative D call: TRBD1 (5 bases). The specimen sequenced was peripheral blood. This chain's CDR3 is CASSLRGHSSGNTIYF. CDR3 in DNA: TGTGCCAGCAGCTTAAGGGGCCATAGCTCTGGAAACACCATATATTTT.